This T cell receptor (beta chain) was identified during a study of cytomegalovirus exposure and HLA in healthy donors (dated by TCRdb to the late 2010s). Study-level background: An earlier analysis of some 550 of the donors reported 250 to 300 Gb of sequence data and around 110 million unique TCR beta sequences from about 179 million T cells. In an earlier analysis of roughly 580 of the donors, high-throughput TCR beta sequencing was used to judge whether each TCR beta V gene segment behaved as functional or pseudogenic. Across 300 to 500 genotyped donors of the cohort, an average of roughly 200,000 unique TCR beta nucleotide sequences per donor were sequenced, and roughly a sixth of those sequences were non-productive. Using immunosequencing, the study profiled T cell repertoires from 666 subjects and related those repertoires to cytomegalovirus serostatus. All discovery cohort repertoires had been generated on a single sequencing platform. High-throughput TCR immunosequencing, statistical association of individual TCRs with disease status, and machine learning were combined to predict cytomegalovirus infection status. Typing coverage varied by locus: roughly 629-640 donors for A, B, C, DRB1 and DQB1; approximately 500 for DQA1; some 610 for DPA1; approximately 470 for DPB1. A later analysis re-examined previously published TCR beta repertoires from just over 650 donors and added high-resolution HLA genotyping to investigate patterns of TCR occurrence. Donor age, sex, ethnicity and CMV serostatus were compiled alongside the repertoire data. Because of strong linkage in the cohort, four or five DR-DQ haplotypes were treated as single units for association and clustering. The later analysis used no new phenotypic data to find candidate immune exposures, relying instead on TCR beta sequences and their occurrence across donors. The genetic ancestry cluster associated with self-reported Caucasian donors included 81% of the approximately 430 genotyped donors. The aim of the study was to test whether cataloging public T cell receptors could identify signatures of past pathogen exposure. In addition to the first cohort of 666 subjects, a separate validation cohort of approximately 130 different subjects was used. Genome-wide SNP genotypes for about three fifths of the 666 donors were used in a later genetic analysis, which treated that subset as a discovery cohort. HLA typing included class I and class II loci at four-digit resolution. An early release that covered fewer than 800 HLA-typed donors contained approximately 300 gigabases of sequencing data and 85 million to 100 million unique TCR sequences.

Reading from cysteine to phenylalanine, the CDR3 counts 11 amino acids. Only CDR3 DNA is held: 33 bases, read in frame from base 1. Relative to germline, V is 5 bases shorter and J is 10 bases shorter, with 9 bases between their ends. The CDR1 and CDR2 encoded by the germline V gene (reference sequence) are SEHNR and FQNEAQ. The count of this clone is one. The specificity of this receptor is unknown. No qualities accompany the bases; no much larger clone lies one base away. The cohort comprised fewer than 750 healthy bone marrow donors. At the time of sampling, every cohort member was nominally healthy, though immune exposures that went unrecorded were likely present. The donor tested CMV seronegative, placing the donor among the approximately 400 seronegative members of the cohort. A peripheral blood sample was collected from each donor, and TCR beta sequencing was performed on peripheral blood mononuclear cells. The Qiagen DNeasy Blood Extraction Kit was used to extract genomic DNA from the blood cell samples.

The library was built by means of the immunoSEQ multiplex PCR assay. For the multiplex PCR, a mixture combining 60 forward primers for TCR Vbeta segments and 13 reverse primers for TCR Jbeta segments was used. The CDR3 region of rearranged TCR beta genes was amplified from genomic DNA with a multiplex PCR assay. The amplified TCR beta libraries were sequenced on the Illumina HiSeq System as 87-base-pair reads. The original pipeline was this. Across the 500 to 850 repertoires, a later analysis counted approximately 83 million unique TCR beta chains, around 10 million of which were shared by at least two donors. A nearest-neighbor algorithm error-corrected the raw reads and collapsed the reads into unique sequences, merging closely related sequences to remove PCR and sequencing errors. V, D and J gene segments were assigned by aligning CDR3 sequences to IMGT reference sequences. For a sequence to be retained, a match of at least six nucleotides to both a V gene segment and a J gene segment was required. A rearrangement was called productive if the CDR3 had no stop codons and remained in frame with V and J, and every other rearrangement was called non-productive. CDR3 was defined according to IMGT convention as the region running from the second conserved V-encoded cysteine to the conserved J-encoded phenylalanine. The earlier analysis of about 590 of the donors excluded sequences that lacked an unambiguous match to a single V gene segment. An earlier analysis of under 750 of the donors called V segments functional above 56.7% productive rearrangements and segregating when the between-donor standard deviation exceeded 5%. A statistical classification framework was developed to diagnose cytomegalovirus status using the catalog of TCR beta chain sequences. A later analysis assigned V and J genes by comparing TCR nucleotide sequences with IMGT/GENE-DB human TR gene sequences. In a later analysis, CDR3 sequences and most-parsimonious VDJ recombination scenarios were assigned using the TCRdist pipeline. In a later analysis, every TCR beta chain was defined by the combination of its CDR3 amino acid sequence and its V-gene family, and reads without a unique V-gene family were dropped. A later analysis removed several hundred highly shared, low-generation-probability nucleotide sequences to deal with suspected cross-contamination and a sequencing artifact. In a later analysis, a clonal expansion index was calculated for each public chain from normalized within-repertoire ranks of inferred template counts. In a later analysis, generation probabilities were computed with a VDJ recombination model fitted to out-of-frame rearrangements, and the resulting probabilities were checked against IGoR. In a later analysis, hypergeometric tests were used to score TCR-TCR, TCR-HLA and TCR-CMV co-occurrence, with a repertoire-size bias correction applied to TCR pairs. A later analysis estimated false discovery rates by permuting HLA or CMV assignments 20 times. In a later analysis, co-occurring TCRs were grouped using DBSCAN, with TCRdist sequence similarity added in when clustering inside HLA-allele-positive subsets. Repertoires with fewer than 30,000 or more than 120,000 public chains were left out of co-occurrence clustering, as were a handful of repertoires with anomalous nucleotide sharing. As stored in TCRdb, this immuneACCESS dataset retains in-frame rearrangements with V and J assigned. A fraction of the clones does not appear; measured against another copy, unresolved V genes explain less than half of the discrepancy, and the remainder lacks a known reason. The DNA was the basis for D and trimming; V, J and clone size are from that table. The sample records around 300,000 clones, 65% to 85% of which are singletons. Roughly 2.4% of the sample belongs to the ten largest clones.

Summary of the overall study and its limitations: For the cohort, immune exposure information was limited to CMV serostatus. While some public TCRs were present in many individuals, most TCR sequences turned up only very rarely across donors. In an earlier analysis of some 540 of the donors, most TCR beta V segments appeared in productive rearrangements about 90% or about 30% of the time, broadly matching IMGT annotations. A cluster of highly shared sequence variants was judged likely to be a technical artifact of the sequencing pipeline. Only TCR beta chains were sequenced in this cohort, and the absence of alpha or paired-chain data limited detectable features. The authors suggested that the approach could potentially be generalized to other disease states and immunological phenotypes. A later analysis found that most CMV-associated TCR beta chains appeared HLA-restricted, with HLA associations seemingly driven largely by CMV exposure. In vitro tests confirmed that a few of the cytomegalovirus-associated TCR beta chains recognize cytomegalovirus antigens. According to a later analysis, TCR association rates differed among HLA loci, with DRB1 alleles showing the most associated TCRs and HLA-C alleles showing the fewest. A further reported finding was that TCR beta sequences accurately predicted the HLA-A and HLA-B alleles for most subjects in the first cohort. Because HLA typing was unavailable for some donors at each locus, only the typed subset was used in association tests. Presence/absence analyses assumed roughly uniform sequencing depth across donors, an assumption that may not hold. Linkage disequilibrium might explain the correlated functional status among segregating V segments, but an unknown experimental factor could not be excluded. A total of around 150 TCR beta chains were listed by the study as associated with cytomegalovirus. Approximately 16 rarely observed V segments, including chromosome 9 orphons, were excluded from the earlier analysis of about 610 of the donors because counts were too low. The classifier was reported to diagnose cytomegalovirus status with high specificity and sensitivity in both the original and validation cohorts. A later analysis associated about 17,000 TCR beta sequences with specific HLA alleles at a false discovery rate of 0.05. In a later analysis, HLA-associated TCR beta chains showed more clonal expansion and lower generation probabilities than non-associated chains that were equally common. In a later genetic analysis, a missense DCLRE1C variant was associated with V-gene and J-gene trimming of TCR beta chains, and the association was replicated in an independent cohort. According to a later genetic analysis, donors in an Asian-associated ancestry cluster had fewer N-insertions in productive TCRs than the approximately 630-donor mean. Some IMGT-functional V segments, including TRBV6-2 and TRBV6-3, could not be distinguished by the 87-base-pair reads and were therefore excluded. Strong co-occurrence of HLA alleles, especially DR and DQ, made assigning TCR associations to individual alleles difficult. In a later analysis, several top co-occurrence clusters were reported to appear linked to parvovirus B19, influenza, CMV and Epstein-Barr virus.

The sequenced sample consisted of PBMCs. This TCR was recovered from a female donor in good health and CMV-seronegative. The chain employs TRBV7-9 and TRBJ2-1, with no reliable assignment of the D segment. The DNA sequence follows: TGTGCCAGCAGCCCTTTCTCGGAGCAGTTCTTC. It translates as CASSPFSEQFF.